The source of this T cell receptor beta chain is a study of shared clonotypes between healthy human individuals. Background on the study: Donors had three CD4 naive, three CD4 memory, two CD8 naive and one CD8 memory plate apiece.

V shed 6 bases, J shed 5 bases, and the junction held 4 bases outside the gene matches. Germline V gives CDR1 SQVTM, CDR2 ANQGSEA. The CDR3 spans 13 residues. Whole-study results and caveats: All-four-donor shared clonotypes had higher generation probabilities than non-shared clonotypes did.

None of the donors, who were healthy HIV-negative adults, had recently had acute infections or vaccinations. The donors, all of them Caucasian adults, lived in Nashville, Tennessee. To note about this clone: The antigen remains undetermined.

Sequencing used immunoSEQ multiplex PCR; TCRdb keeps in-frame clones, though not all of them. The sample contains approximately 340,000 clones, under 80% of which appear only once. The clonotype was recovered from a man in his thirties or forties in good health. V is TRBV29-1 and J is TRBJ1-4, with TRBD1 identical over 9 bases. Material: memory CD4+ T cells sorted from blood. Subset noted: CD45RA-negative fraction. This CDR3 reads CSVTGTGNEKLFF. CDR3 DNA: TGCAGCGTAACCGGGACAGGGAATGAAAAACTGTTTTTT. The full variable domain, completed using reference TRBV29-1 and TRBJ1-4, is SAVISQKPSRDICQRGTSLTIQCQVDSQVTMMFWYRQQPGQSLTLIATANQGSEATYESGFVIDKFPISRPNLTFSTLTVSNMSPEDSSIYLCSVTGTGNEKLFFGSGTQLSVL.